Below, 6 T cell receptor beta chains from the same sample are listed, as sequenced in a study of blood T cell repertoires in COVID-19. TCRdb's table, derived via immunoSEQ multiplex PCR, lists solely in-frame clones and lacks some. The repertoire holds around 190,000 clones, with approximately 83% as singletons. The sample comprised peripheral blood. These receptors were taken from a human donor in a cohort sampled during active COVID-19.

This sequence joins TRBV5-1 and TRBJ2-5; TRBD2 matches 14 bases. The CDR3 consists of 16 residues. After removal of 3 bases from V and 1 base from J, the junction contained 2 bases not matched to a gene. Germline loops: CDR1 SGHRS, CDR2 YFSETQ. The CDR3 loop is CASSSGLAGGQETQYF. CDR3 bases: TGCGCCAGCAGCTCTGGACTAGCGGGGGGCCAAGAGACCCAGTACTTC.

This clone came up a few times. The J gene is TRBJ2-7, the V gene TRBV4-2, with 10 nucleotides matching TRBD2. CDR1 is LGHNA, CDR2 YNFKEQ, per germline. V gave up 0 bases and J gave up 6 bases; unmatched junction bases: 5. This CDR3 comprises 15 residues. The CDR3 nucleotides are TGTGCCAGCAGCCAAGATCGGAGCGGGGGGGCCGAGCAGTACTTC. Encoded protein: CASSQDRSGGAEQYF.

In its sample, this clone was seen a few times. The chain uses TRBV5-1 and TRBJ1-6; unclear D gene. Looked up from germline, CDR1 is SGHRS and CDR2 is YFSETQ. CDR3 length: 14 residues. V was trimmed by 0 bases and J by 7 bases, leaving 8 bases between them. CDR3 region: CASSLETENSPLHF. For the CDR3, the DNA is TGCGCCAGCAGCTTGGAAACAGAAAATTCACCCCTCCACTTT.

V usage is TRBV12-3 or TRBV12-4 and J usage is TRBJ2-3; D gene uncertain. V was shortened by 4 bases and J by 4 bases, with 6 bases between the two germline ends. This CDR3 spans 12 amino acids. CDR3 sequence: CASSSLADTQYF. Written as DNA, the CDR3 is TGTGCCAGCAGTTCACTCGCAGATACGCAGTATTTT.

This clone was counted between two and nine times. J is TRBJ2-7 and V is TRBV7-9; 9 bases agree with TRBD1. Per the germline V gene, CDR1 is SEHNR and CDR2 is FQNEAQ (reference sequence). The CDR3 consists of 13 residues. V lost 1 base, J lost 5 bases, and 0 bases stayed unmatched. Written as DNA, the CDR3 is TGTGCCAGCAGCTTAGGGACAGGGGACGAGCAGTACTTC. Translated, it gives CASSLGTGDEQYF.

This chain links TRBV28 with TRBJ1-2; TRBD1 matches at 8 bases. V dropped 5 bases and J dropped 5; count of bases not matched to a gene: 10. The CDR3 runs 15 residues. Per germline, CDR1 MDHEN and CDR2 SYDVKM. In DNA, the CDR3 is TGTGCCAGCAGTCGGACCGGGACAGGACCGTATGGCTACACCTTC. Translated: CASSRTGTGPYGYTF.